A single sample gave rise to the 17 T cell receptor beta chains below, sequenced in a study of neurological immune-mediated disorders. As for time point: longitudinal time-point 1 (baseline). Using its own MiXCR run on the 5' RACE reads, TCRdb lists one record per CDR3 protein. This sample yields some 49,000 distinct CDR3 sequences, of which about 9.1% are seen a single time; 1.5% to 2% belongs to the top ten. The sequencing input was PBMCs. These receptors were collected from a woman in her thirties or forties in good health.

There are many counts of this clonotype. The chain links TRBV7-2 to TRBJ2-2, with 8 nucleotides matching TRBD1. Germline V gives CDR1 SGHTA, CDR2 FQGNSA. CDR3 size: 15 residues. Germline trimming cut 5 bases from V and 7 bases from J; bases unmatched to any gene: 9. CDR3 protein: CASSPPDRAGGELFF. In DNA form, the CDR3 reads TGTGCCAGCAGCCCTCCGGACAGGGCCGGCGGGGAGCTGTTTTTT.

This clonotype showed up many times. The chain is built from TRBV6-5 and TRBJ1-2; a possible D gene is TRBD1 (5 bases). Trimming left V 6 bases short and J 1 base short, with 21 bases between. CDR1 is MNHEY, CDR2 SVGAGI, per germline. The CDR3 contains 17 residues. CDR3: CASSPTVGGSINYGYTF. In DNA, the CDR3 is TGTGCCAGCAGCCCCACCGTTGGGGGGTCAATTAACTATGGCTACACCTTC.

Concerning this clonotype: This may stem from a read error, because a much larger clone lies one nucleotide away. The J gene is TRBJ2-4, the V gene TRBV4-3; D is uncertain. V shed 2 bases and J shed 1 base, with 15 bases lying between them. The CDR3 is 17 residues long. Germline V CDR1 and CDR2: LGHNA, YSLEER. The CDR3 reads CASSQSWRRPAKNIQYF. DNA for the CDR3: TGCGCCAGCAGCCAATCCTGGCGGCGACCGGCCAAAAACATTCAGTACTTC.

This clonotype was recorded at least ten times. J is TRBJ1-1 and V is TRBV6-4; 9 bases are a match to TRBD1. The CDR3 runs 15 residues. The J segment lost 4 bases and the V segment lost 6 bases, leaving 9 bases of the junction unmatched. The V gene's germline CDR1 is MRHNA and CDR2 SNTAGT. CDR3 protein: CASSRTGVGVTEAFF. CDR3 DNA: TGTGCCAGCAGCAGGACAGGGGTAGGGGTCACTGAAGCTTTCTTT.

In this sample, this clonotype turned up many times. The V call is TRBV7-9, the J call TRBJ2-7; 9 bases align to TRBD1. Germline V gives CDR1 SEHNR, CDR2 FQNEAQ (reference sequence). There are 15 residues in the CDR3. V shed 2 bases and J 1 base; nucleotides not matched to a gene: 3. The DNA for the CDR3 is TGTGCCAGCAGCTTAAGTGGACAGGGGTCCTACGAGCAGTACTTC. It specifies CASSLSGQGSYEQYF.

There are many counts of this clonotype. V is TRBV5-6 and J is TRBJ2-3, with 7 bases matching TRBD2. The CDR3 runs to 18 residues. With V trimmed by 3 bases and J by 0 bases, 13 bases remained unmatched. The germline gives CDR1 SGHDT, CDR2 YYEEEE. CDR3 region: CASSWYSGMGGSTDTQYF. CDR3 bases: TGTGCCAGCAGCTGGTACTCTGGGATGGGAGGGAGCACAGATACGCAGTATTTT.

This clonotype has ten or more counts. V gene TRBV5-1 combines with J gene TRBJ2-7; 9 bases agree with TRBD1. With 0 bases clipped from V and 3 bases from J, the junction kept 7 bases outside the gene matches. Germline-derived CDR1 and CDR2 are SGHRS and YFSETQ. The CDR3 runs 16 residues. CDR3 bases: TGCGCCAGCAGCTTGGGGATGGACAGGGGAATCTACGAGCAGTACTTC. Translating it yields CASSLGMDRGIYEQYF.

This clonotype was observed many times. This rearrangement joins TRBV12-5 to TRBJ1-3; D unclear. The CDR3 sequence is 18 residues long. Trimming stripped 0 bases from V and 2 bases from J, with 17 bases between. Germline V lookup: CDR1 LGHNT, CDR2 FRNRAP. The CDR3 bases are TGTGCTAGTGGTTTGGTACTCAGTGACCAAGGGACTGGAAACACCATATATTTT. This gives the protein CASGLVLSDQGTGNTIYF. The whole variable domain, remainder taken from reference TRBV12-5 and TRBJ1-3, is DARVTQTPRHKVTEMGQEVTMRCQPILGHNTVFWYRQTMMQGLELLAYFRNRAPLDDSGMPKDRFSAEMPDATLATLKIQPSEPRDSAVYFCASGLVLSDQGTGNTIYFGEGSWLTVV.

V and J are TRBV5-1 and TRBJ2-6, with 15 bases lining up with TRBD2. Germline V CDR1 and CDR2: SGHRS, YFSETQ. The CDR3 is 19 amino acids. V was clipped by 4 bases and J by 0 bases; unmatched bases: 5. The CDR3 DNA sequence: TGCGCCAGCAGCACGGGACTAGCGGGGGGCCACTCTGGGGCCAACGTCCTGACTTTC. Amino acid sequence: CASSTGLAGGHSGANVLTF.

This clonotype was seen repeatedly, ten times or more. The chain carries TRBV12-3 or TRBV12-4 and TRBJ1-1; TRBD1 might be the D (6 bases). The ends were cut back, 6 bases at V and 7 bases at J, with 15 bases in the middle. The CDR3 totals 13 residues. The CDR3 DNA reads as TGTGCCAGCAGCCTCAGGGGTGAAGGTGAAGCTTTCTTT. Its translation: CASSLRGEGEAFF.

This clonotype was recorded many times. The chain is built from TRBV20-1 and TRBJ2-6; weak D call: TRBD2 (5 bases). This CDR3 spans 14 amino acids. The germline gives CDR1 DFQATT, CDR2 SNEGSKA (reference sequence). Trimming stripped 3 bases from V and 0 bases from J, with 6 bases between. CDR3 sequence reads: CSAREVSGANVLTF. The CDR3 DNA reads as TGCAGTGCTAGGGAGGTCTCTGGGGCCAACGTCCTGACTTTC.

This clonotype has ten or more counts. This chain links TRBV20-1 with TRBJ2-1; D perhaps matches TRBD2 (5 bases). Germline V gives CDR1 DFQATT, CDR2 SNEGSKA (reference sequence). V dropped 6 bases and J dropped 3 bases, with 15 bases sitting between them. The CDR3 spans 14 residues. The CDR3 loop reads CSAPFGGRYNEQFF. CDR3 DNA sequence: TGCAGTGCCCCCTTCGGCGGGCGCTACAATGAGCAGTTCTTC.

On this clonotype itself: A much larger clone lies one base from this, so it may be a read error. The V gene is TRBV10-3, the J gene TRBJ1-1; D possibly corresponds to TRBD1 (6 bases). Germline loops: CDR1 ENHRY, CDR2 SYGVKD. V was trimmed by 7 bases and J by 1 base, leaving 13 bases between them. The CDR3 spans 14 residues. The CDR3 loop is CAINQGLRNTEAFF. The CDR3, as DNA: TGTGCCATCAATCAGGGGCTTAGGAACACTGAAGCTTTCTTT.

This clonotype was observed at least ten times. CDR3 coding DNA: TGTGCCAGCAGTACGTCTAGCGGGGGTCGGACCCAGTACTTC. It translates to CASSTSSGGRTQYF. V usage is TRBV5-4 and J usage is TRBJ2-5; 10 positions agree with TRBD2. V trimming: 5 bases; J trimming: 7 bases; junction bases outside the gene matches: 8. Germline CDR1 reads SGHNT; CDR2 reads YYREEE (reference sequence). The CDR3 is made up of 14 amino acids.

This clonotype was detected ten times or more. V usage is TRBV7-9 and J usage is TRBJ1-4; a weak D match, TRBD1 (5 bases). CDR3 length: 15 residues. The germline V and J ends were trimmed by 1 base and 8 bases, with 14 bases remaining between them. CDR1 SEHNR and CDR2 FQNEAQ come from the germline V gene (reference sequence). The CDR3 reads CASSLGGRVWEKLFF. Written as DNA, the CDR3 is TGTGCCAGCAGCTTAGGGGGCCGCGTGTGGGAAAAACTGTTTTTT.

In its sample, this clonotype was seen many times. V usage is TRBV14 and J usage is TRBJ1-5, with 7 bases matching TRBD1. Germline trimming cut 3 bases from V and 4 bases from J; bases unmatched to any gene: 0. Germline V CDR1 and CDR2: SGHDN, FVKESK. This CDR3 is built from 13 residues. The CDR3 coding sequence is TGTGCCAGCAGCCAGACAGGGAATCAGCCCCAGCATTTT. This gives the protein CASSQTGNQPQHF.

This clonotype was counted ten times or more. V and J are TRBV20-1 and TRBJ2-7, with D possibly matching TRBD2 (5 bases). CDR1 DFQATT and CDR2 SNEGSKA come from the germline V gene (reference sequence). V was cut by 6 bases and J by 6 bases, with 12 bases left in between. The length of the CDR3 is 11 residues. In DNA, the CDR3 is TGCAGTGCCCAGAGCGGCTCCGAGCAGTACTTC. Its translation: CSAQSGSEQYF.